Listed here are 10 T cell receptor beta chains from one sample, sequenced in a study of cytomegalovirus exposure and HLA in healthy donors. Only in-frame clones appear in the TCRdb table, and some are missing; sequencing was by immunoSEQ multiplex PCR. This sample yields a few hundred thousand clones, of which around 90% are seen a single time; under 0.4% belongs to the top ten. Sequenced sample: PBMCs. The receptors were sampled from a woman younger than 30 in good health and CMV-seronegative.

This rearrangement joins TRBV19 to TRBJ1-5; 10 nucleotides match TRBD1. V shed 3 bases, J shed 2 bases, and the junction held 10 bases outside the gene matches. CDR1 LNHDA and CDR2 SQIVND come from the germline V gene (reference sequence). This CDR3 comprises 18 residues. CDR3 sequence (DNA): TGTGCCAGTAGTATTCCGGGACAGGGGTTGAACGGCAATCAGCCCCAGCATTTT. It encodes CASSIPGQGLNGNQPQHF.

The rearrangement joins TRBV7-2 to TRBJ2-7; TRBD1 matches 7 bases. The CDR3 length is 15 residues. V was clipped by 1 base and J by 1 base; unmatched bases: 4. Looked up from germline, CDR1 is SGHTA and CDR2 is FQGNSA. This CDR3 reads CASSLGQGESYEQYF. The CDR3 DNA follows: TGTGCCAGCAGCTTAGGGCAGGGGGAATCCTACGAGCAGTACTTC.

The chain has TRBV28 and TRBJ2-7; a weak D match, TRBD2 (5 bases). Germline values: CDR1 MDHEN, CDR2 SYDVKM. V lost 3 bases, J lost 0 bases, and 12 bases lay in between. The CDR3 is 15 amino acids. For the CDR3, the DNA is TGTGCCAGCAGTTTGAGCCTTCGGGGCTCCTACGAGCAGTACTTC. Translated: CASSLSLRGSYEQYF.

The chain employs TRBV5-8 and TRBJ1-3; 7 bases agree with TRBD1. Germline assignment: CDR1 SGHTS and CDR2 YDEGEE. CDR3 size: 13 residues. With V trimmed by 7 bases and J by 4 bases, 5 bases remained unmatched. CDR3 loop: CASPQGRGNTIYF. The CDR3 nucleotides are TGTGCCAGCCCACAGGGGCGAGGAAACACCATATATTTT.

The table lists this clone with a count of one. The chain couples TRBV30 to TRBJ2-1, with TRBD1 identical over 8 bases. The CDR3 is made up of 15 amino acids. V was pared by 2 bases and J by 4 bases, with 7 bases of the junction left unmatched. Germline V gene data show CDR1 as GTSNPN and CDR2 as SVGIG (reference sequence). The CDR3 sequence is CAWSLGQGEYNEQFF. The CDR3 coding sequence is TGTGCCTGGAGTCTAGGACAGGGCGAGTACAATGAGCAGTTCTTC.

This clone was detected only a few times. The chain joins TRBV28 to TRBJ1-2; TRBD1 matches 8 bases. Germline lookup yields CDR1 MDHEN and CDR2 SYDVKM. Trimming removed 2 bases from V and 7 bases from J; junction bases left unmatched: 6. There are 14 residues in the CDR3. CDR3 coding DNA: TGTGCCAGCAGTTTAAGCCAGGGGGCTATTGGCTACACCTTC. It codes for CASSLSQGAIGYTF.

The J gene is TRBJ2-3, the V gene TRBV7-8; D is possibly TRBD2 (6 bases). V lost 5 bases and J 5 bases, leaving 17 bases between the germline ends. The CDR3 consists of 15 residues. Per the germline V gene, CDR1 is SGHVS and CDR2 is FQNEAQ. The CDR3 nucleotides are TGTGCCAGCAGCCTAGGGACGGGGGTTGGAGATACGCAGTATTTT. It specifies CASSLGTGVGDTQYF.

Points on this clone: The sample has other DNA sequences that encode this CDR3 too. CDR3 region: CASSLLGGGQPQHF. For the CDR3, the DNA is TGTGCCAGCAGTTTATTAGGGGGTGGCCAGCCCCAGCATTTT. The chain employs TRBV28 and TRBJ1-5; D is possibly TRBD1 (6 bases). The V end was cut by 1 base, the J end by 7 bases, with 11 bases between. CDR3 size: 14 residues. Germline V gene data show CDR1 as MDHEN and CDR2 as SYDVKM.

The gene calls are TRBV6-1 and TRBJ1-2; D is perhaps TRBD1 (5 bases). The CDR3 is 15 amino acids. The ends were cut back, 0 bases at V and 4 bases at J, with 12 bases in the middle. Germline lookup yields CDR1 MNHNS and CDR2 SASEGT. CDR3 DNA sequence: TGTGCCAGCAGTGAAGCGTGGCAGGGCGGCTATGGCTACACCTTC. Residues: CASSEAWQGGYGYTF.

The chain combines TRBV7-9 with TRBJ2-7; a weak D match, TRBD2 (6 bases). The CDR3 loop spans 17 amino acids. V lost 0 bases and J 3 bases, leaving 18 bases between the germline ends. Germline assignment: CDR1 SEHNR and CDR2 FQNEAQ (reference sequence). CDR3 DNA: TGTGCCAGCAGCTTAGCCCCAGCGGGCCTCCGAATCTACGAGCAGTACTTC. It specifies CASSLAPAGLRIYEQYF.